Listed here are 25 T cell receptor beta chains from one sample, sequenced in a study of regulatory T cells in long-lasting Graves disease. Arm-PCR with iRepertoire HTBI primers amplified the CDR3 regions for these TCR beta libraries. TCRdb processed the multiplex PCR reads anew with MiXCR; each CDR3 protein has one entry. The table lists 300,000 to 350,000 distinct CDR3 sequences, around 20% of them singletons, with about 29% in the top ten. The time point here: persistent/refractory GD, antithyroid drugs over 5 years with positive TRAb. Construction of the TCR library relied on RNA isolated from PBMCs. Source: peripheral blood mononuclear cells (PBMCs), taken when the disease was refractory, from a patient treated with antithyroid drugs. The receptor source for this set is a female donor with Graves disease.

This clonotype was counted at least ten times. The J gene is TRBJ1-2, the V gene TRBV11-2; possible D gene TRBD1, 6 bases. Germline CDR1 and CDR2: SGHAT and FQNNGV. This CDR3 region has 15 residues. V lost 4 bases, J lost 4 bases, and 16 bases lay in between. CDR3: CASSSDRKRAYGYTF. The DNA of the CDR3 is TGTGCCAGCAGCTCGGACAGAAAAAGGGCCTATGGCTACACCTTC.

This clonotype was seen many times. This rearrangement joins TRBV7-2 to TRBJ2-2; D gene uncertain. Germline V gives CDR1 SGHTA, CDR2 FQGNSA. The CDR3 covers 14 residues. V gave up 3 bases and J gave up 0 bases, with 5 bases separating them. The CDR3: CASSFITNTGELFF. The CDR3 DNA is TGTGCCAGCAGCTTTATTACGAACACCGGGGAGCTGTTTTTT. The complete variable domain, with remaining parts taken from reference TRBV7-2 and TRBJ2-2, reads GAGVSQSPSNKVTEKGKDVELRCDPISGHTALYWYRQSLGQGLEFLIYFQGNSAPDKSGLPSDRFSAERTGGSVSTLTIQRTQQEDSAVYLCASSFITNTGELFFGEGSRLTVL.

This clonotype showed up many times. The chain couples TRBV11-3 to TRBJ1-2, with D possibly TRBD1 on 5 matching bases. V lost 0 bases and J lost 9, with 17 bases in between. The CDR3 runs to 15 residues. The V gene's germline CDR1 is SGHNT and CDR2 YENEEA. The CDR3 here is CASSLDGHFGPRYTF. As DNA, the CDR3 is TGTGCCAGCAGCTTAGACGGACATTTTGGTCCCCGCTACACCTTC.

This clonotype was counted only a few times. The chain is built from TRBV7-2 and TRBJ1-5; possibly TRBD1 for D (5 bases). Germline assignment: CDR1 SGHTA and CDR2 FQGNSA. The CDR3 has 14 amino acids. Trimming left V 5 bases short and J 7 bases short, with 15 bases between. The CDR3 region is CASSPTGREQPQHF. DNA of the CDR3: TGTGCCAGCAGCCCCACAGGAAGGGAACAGCCCCAGCATTTT.

This clonotype was seen ten or more times. The chain couples TRBV3-1 to TRBJ1-1, with TRBD1 identical over 9 bases. Trimming took 2 bases from V and 2 from J; bases not matched to a gene: 3. Germline V gene sequence: CDR1 LGHDT, CDR2 YNNKEL (reference sequence). The CDR3 extends over 15 amino acids. CDR3 amino acids: CASSQPGQGNTEAFF. For the CDR3, the DNA is TGTGCCAGCAGCCAACCGGGACAGGGCAACACTGAAGCTTTCTTT.

This chain joins TRBV27 and TRBJ2-7; 8 nucleotides align to TRBD2. V was clipped by 4 bases and J by 6 bases; unmatched bases: 8. Germline CDR1 and CDR2: MNHEY and SMNVEV (reference sequence). The CDR3 contains 14 residues. CDR3 residues: CASSYQREFTEQYF. The CDR3 DNA reads TGTGCCAGCAGTTACCAGCGGGAGTTCACCGAGCAGTACTTC.

The genes are TRBV18 and TRBJ2-7; 8 bases align to TRBD2. Germline loops: CDR1 KGHSH, CDR2 LQKENI. Trimming cost V 3 bases and J 4 bases; bases outside gene matches: 8. The CDR3 contains 15 residues. CDR3 DNA: TGTGCCAGCTCACCTTTATCTGCGGGGGGTTACGAGCAGTACTTC. Protein product: CASSPLSAGGYEQYF.

The sample holds many counts of this clonotype. The V call is TRBV6-1, the J call TRBJ1-1, with D possibly TRBD1 on 6 matching bases. The germline V gene encodes CDR1 MNHNS and CDR2 SASEGT. This CDR3 has 14 residues. The V gene lost 1 base and the J gene lost 5 bases, with 11 bases spanning the gap. For the CDR3, the DNA is TGTGCCAGCAGTGAAGACAGGGTGTGGACTGAAGCTTTCTTT. This codes for CASSEDRVWTEAFF.

This clonotype was observed at least ten times. The chain's CDR3 is CAWSGLGGHGYTF. The CDR3 region has the DNA TGTGCCTGGAGTGGGCTCGGGGGCCATGGCTACACCTTC. The chain carries TRBV30 and TRBJ1-2; a weak D match, TRBD1 (6 bases). The germline V gene encodes CDR1 GTSNPN and CDR2 SVGIG (reference sequence). This CDR3 region has 13 residues. V lost 1 base, J lost 6 bases, and 12 bases lay in between.

This clonotype was observed at least ten times. V is TRBV3-1 and J is TRBJ1-2; D is perhaps TRBD1 (5 bases). The CDR3 runs 16 residues. The germline V and J ends were trimmed by 0 bases and 8 bases, with 19 bases remaining between them. Per the germline V gene, CDR1 is LGHDT and CDR2 is YNNKEL (reference sequence). The DNA of the CDR3 is TGTGCCAGCAGCCAAGAGCCCGGCCAGGGCATGTCAGGCTACACCTTC. Translating it yields CASSQEPGQGMSGYTF.

In this sample, this clonotype turned up many times. Here the CDR3 reads CASRKAGRSNQPQHF. CDR3 sequence (DNA): TGTGCCAGCAGGAAAGCCGGCAGGTCCAATCAGCCCCAGCATTTT. The V call is TRBV6-1, the J call TRBJ1-5, with D unclear. The CDR3 contains 15 residues. V was shortened by 6 bases and J by 3 bases, with 15 bases between the two germline ends. The germline V gene encodes CDR1 MNHNS and CDR2 SASEGT.

The rearrangement uses TRBV7-9 and TRBJ1-4; tentative D call: TRBD1 (6 bases). V lost 5 bases and J 5 bases, leaving 15 bases between the germline ends. The germline V gene has CDR1 SEHNR and CDR2 FQNEAQ (reference sequence). The CDR3 totals 15 residues. The CDR3 coding sequence is TGTGCCAGCAGCAGCCAGGGGAGACTGAATGAAAAACTGTTTTTT. Amino acids: CASSSQGRLNEKLFF. Full variable domain (outside the CDR3, taken from reference TRBV7-9 and TRBJ1-4): DTGVSQNPRHKITKRGQNVTFRCDPISEHNRLYWYRQTLGQGPEFLTYFQNEAQLEKSRLLSDRFSAERPKGSFSTLEIQRTEQGDSAMYLCASSSQGRLNEKLFFGSGTQLSVL.

J is TRBJ1-4 and V is TRBV19; unclear D gene. CDR3 length equals 13 residues. With 5 bases removed from V and 4 bases from J, the gap between germline ends came to 8 bases. Germline V CDR1 and CDR2: LNHDA, SQIVND (reference sequence). The CDR3 protein is CASSWRNNEKLFF. DNA of the CDR3: TGTGCCAGTAGTTGGAGGAATAATGAAAAACTGTTTTTT.

The chain links TRBV19 to TRBJ1-4, with 11 nucleotides matching TRBD1. V lost 5 bases and J lost 2; bases outside the gene matches: 4. This CDR3 is built from 16 residues. CDR1 and CDR2 (germline): LNHDA, SQIVND (reference sequence). Written as DNA, the CDR3 is TGTGCCAGTAGTCAGGACAGGGGGCCGACTAATGAAAAACTGTTTTTT. Translating gives CASSQDRGPTNEKLFF.

The V and J genes are TRBV7-2 and TRBJ1-5; D not certain. Trimming shortened V by 6 bases and J by 5 bases, and 11 bases separated the two germline ends. The CDR3 runs 13 residues. Germline assignment: CDR1 SGHTA and CDR2 FQGNSA. CDR3 region: CASRRADDQPQHF. The CDR3 DNA follows: TGTGCCAGCAGAAGGGCGGACGATCAGCCCCAGCATTTT. Based on the CDR3 plus reference TRBV7-2 and TRBJ1-5, the full variable domain is GAGVSQSPSNKVTEKGKDVELRCDPISGHTALYWYRQSLGQGLEFLIYFQGNSAPDKSGLPSDRFSAERTGGSVSTLTIQRTQQEDSAVYLCASRRADDQPQHFGDGTRLSIL.

In its sample, this clonotype was seen a few times. CDR3 bases: TGCGCCAGCAGCTCATCGACTAGTGTGGGCTACGAGCAGTACTTC. This translates into CASSSSTSVGYEQYF. The J gene is TRBJ2-7, the V gene TRBV5-1; D perhaps matches TRBD2 (6 bases). This CDR3 has 15 residues. Trimming shortened V by 3 bases and J by 3 bases, and 16 bases separated the two germline ends. Germline V gene lookup returns CDR1 SGHRS and CDR2 YFSETQ.

The chain has TRBV28 and TRBJ2-1; D is undetermined. The V gene lost 1 base and the J gene lost 10 bases, with 14 bases spanning the gap. From germline, CDR1 is MDHEN and CDR2 SYDVKM. This CDR3 spans 14 amino acids. The CDR3 loop reads CASSLLQGLREQFF. The CDR3 DNA sequence: TGTGCCAGCAGTTTATTACAAGGTTTAAGGGAGCAGTTCTTC.

This clonotype has at least ten counts. The chain couples TRBV20-1 to TRBJ1-5; D might be TRBD1 (6 bases). The CDR3 length is 14 residues. V lost 3 bases to trimming and J lost 3 bases, with 12 bases between them. Germline values: CDR1 DFQATT, CDR2 SNEGSKA (reference sequence). The CDR3 bases are TGCAGTGCTAGTAGTGGACAGAACAATCAGCCCCAGCATTTT. Encoded protein: CSASSGQNNQPQHF.

The rearrangement joins TRBV12-3 or TRBV12-4 to TRBJ1-6; possibly TRBD1 for D (6 bases). The CDR3 contains 17 residues. Trimming pared 4 bases from V and 7 bases from J, leaving 20 bases between. The CDR3 sequence is CASSSPPTGQGNSPLHF. The CDR3 bases are TGTGCCAGCAGTTCGCCCCCCACCGGGCAGGGGAATTCACCCCTCCACTTT.

This chain connects TRBV3-1 to TRBJ1-5; D call uncertain. The CDR3 runs 17 residues. The V end lost 1 base, the J end lost 1 base, and 14 bases lay between the germline ends. Germline V gene lookup returns CDR1 LGHDT and CDR2 YNNKEL (reference sequence). DNA for the CDR3: TGTGCCAGCAGCCAAGGTCCCGCCTTCGGAAGCAATCAGCCCCAGCATTTT. Amino acids: CASSQGPAFGSNQPQHF.

This clonotype occurred a few times. The chain carries TRBV7-2 and TRBJ1-1; D remains unclear. The germline V gene has CDR1 SGHTA and CDR2 FQGNSA. CDR3 length: 15 amino acids. V gave up 1 base and J gave up 1 base, with 10 bases separating them. CDR3 in DNA: TGTGCCAGCAGCTTAGGTCCGGTCTCGAACACTGAAGCTTTCTTT. Its protein product is CASSLGPVSNTEAFF.

Worth noting for this clonotype: With a much larger clone just one base away, this may be a read error. The CDR3 DNA reads as TGTGCCAGCAGACCGCAGGGGAAGCTCGGAAACACCATATATTTT. Encoded protein: CASRPQGKLGNTIYF. This chain links TRBV12-3 or TRBV12-4 with TRBJ1-3, with D perhaps TRBD1 (6 bases). Trimming cost V 6 bases and J 4 bases, with 16 bases left between them. The CDR3 is 15 residues long.

There are a few counts of this clonotype. J is TRBJ2-7 and V is TRBV5-1; a possible D gene is TRBD1 (6 bases). CDR1 SGHRS and CDR2 YFSETQ come from the germline V gene. This CDR3 contains 16 residues. The ends were cut back, 2 bases at V and 2 bases at J, with 17 bases in the middle. CDR3 protein: CASSFSGAGGTYEQYF. CDR3 DNA sequence: TGCGCCAGCAGCTTTTCAGGGGCAGGAGGTACCTACGAGCAGTACTTC.

This clonotype came up many times. V is TRBV7-2 and J is TRBJ2-5; 8 nucleotides match TRBD1. The trim removed 5 bases at V and 5 bases at J, leaving 13 bases unmatched. From germline, CDR1 is SGHTA and CDR2 FQGNSA. This CDR3 is built from 16 residues. The CDR3: CASSPAPGGRGETQYF. CDR3 coding DNA: TGTGCCAGCAGCCCAGCCCCAGGGGGCCGGGGGGAGACCCAGTACTTC.

This clonotype has just a few counts. The chain has TRBV20-1 and TRBJ1-6, with D possibly being TRBD1 (5 bases). The length of the CDR3 is 17 residues. In germline, CDR1 is DFQATT, CDR2 SNEGSKA (reference sequence). V was cut by 3 bases and J by 5 bases, with 20 bases left in between. CDR3 nucleotides: TGCAGTGCTAGGCGGGTCTCAGGGAATTCCAATAATTCACCCCTCCACTTT. It encodes CSARRVSGNSNNSPLHF.